This is a list of T cell receptor beta chains from one sample in a study of T cells in Graves' hyperthyroidism and ophthalmopathy. In TCRdb, the multiplex PCR reads were re-called with MiXCR into one record per CDR3 protein. The profile covers roughly 380,000 distinct CDR3 sequences, with 11% to 15% appearing a single time and approximately 10% taken by the ten largest. The specimen was blood. The receptors shown here come from a woman aged 60-75 years with Graves' hyperthyroidism. CDR3s include the opening cysteine and the closing phenylalanine or tryptophan. The size entry is marked missing in some rows and otherwise reads once, few, many or a size class.

J	V	size	CDR3
TRBJ2-1	TRBV11-2	NA	CASSHGDRAYNEQFF
TRBJ1-2	TRBV10-3	NA	CAISEVLEGGYTF
TRBJ2-5	TRBV29-1	NA	CSVESGPDETQYF
TRBJ2-3	TRBV15	many	CATSRRQPGQGADTQYF
TRBJ2-3	TRBV12-3/TRBV12-4	many	CASSFSWGTDTQYF
TRBJ1-2	TRBV5-4	many	CASSQDTLSNYGYTF
TRBJ2-2	TRBV7-6	NA	CASSYKREGAPLINTGELFF
TRBJ2-1	TRBV6-2/TRBV6-3	few	CASNPSGKRLYNEQFF
TRBJ2-7	TRBV2	many	CASSRDYPGREQYF
TRBJ2-1	TRBV19	many	CASLGQGAWNEQFF
TRBJ2-3	TRBV7-3	few	CASSLRGSGTDTQYF
TRBJ2-3	TRBV7-9	many	CASSLGVDSNRFTDTQYF
TRBJ1-5	TRBV20-1	many	CSAGETGDQPQHF
TRBJ1-2	TRBV12-3/TRBV12-4	NA	CASSPSDFGEGYTF
TRBJ2-2	TRBV6-2/TRBV6-3	NA	CASSYPAGAGELFF
TRBJ2-3	TRBV10-2	NA	CATKEGRVQDTQYF
TRBJ1-4	TRBV12-3/TRBV12-4	many	CASSLGAGNNEKLFF
TRBJ2-3	TRBV30	many	CAWSLSGDGTQYF
TRBJ2-1	TRBV11-3	few	CASSQRGPHNEQFF
TRBJ2-7	TRBV20-1	NA	CSARDSLYSGVSSYEQYF
TRBJ2-5	TRBV6-5	many	CASSYGGLAGRGETQYF
TRBJ2-2	TRBV9	few	CASSVRTGGNTGELFF
TRBJ2-5	TRBV6-1	few	CASSLSGRAQETQYF
TRBJ2-1	TRBV20-1	many	CSARDHRSSWSQFF
TRBJ2-7	TRBV10-3	many	CAISETGGGYEQYF
TRBJ1-1	TRBV11-3	many	CASSPRNEAFF
TRBJ2-1	TRBV5-1	many	CASSRLAGVCEQFF
TRBJ2-1	TRBV11-3	few	CASSQLQSSYNEQFF
TRBJ2-1	TRBV7-9	many	CASIQRNTGGYNEQFF
TRBJ1-2	TRBV10-3	many	CAISRGGNGYTF
TRBJ1-1	TRBV29-1	many	CSVVYQGRMNTEAFF
TRBJ2-3	TRBV27	many	CASRTRDRVTDTQYF
TRBJ1-2	TRBV6-2/TRBV6-3	NA	CASSYSGTTHGYTF
TRBJ1-1	TRBV30	many	CAAKGAGEAFF
TRBJ1-5	TRBV18	many	CASSPGDQPQHF
TRBJ2-1	TRBV5-5	many	CASSLEGALPNEQFF
TRBJ1-2	TRBV25-1	NA	CASSHGQGGYTF
TRBJ2-7	TRBV5-1	many	CASSLDGLSTYEQYF
TRBJ2-3	TRBV7-8	many	CASSWTSGGITDTQYF
TRBJ2-3	TRBV4-1	NA	CASSQESGRDTQYF
TRBJ2-3	TRBV4-1	many	CASSQGRAGVGTDTQYF
TRBJ1-1	TRBV6-1	many	CASSMTENTEAFF
TRBJ1-4	TRBV12-3/TRBV12-4	many	CASSFSDRVEKLFF
TRBJ2-3	TRBV12-3/TRBV12-4	many	CASSFRTGNTDTQYF
TRBJ2-3	TRBV12-3/TRBV12-4	many	CASSQGLAATDTQYF
TRBJ2-7	TRBV7-3	NA	CASPPGSGHRYYEQYF
TRBJ1-4	TRBV5-1	NA	CASSLGSQGTGEKLFF
TRBJ2-3	TRBV11-2	many	CASSSPRFSTDTQYF
TRBJ1-5	TRBV27	few	CASSLLGGHQPQHF
TRBJ2-1	TRBV5-8	NA	CASSLDSGAHNEQFF
TRBJ1-5	TRBV6-1	NA	CASSRGQGGAGNQPQHF
TRBJ1-1	TRBV6-2/TRBV6-3	many	CASSYGDRRGTEAFF
TRBJ1-2	TRBV24-1	many	CATSDLTGDDGYTF
TRBJ2-7	TRBV5-1	many	CASSLAGDRTYEQYF
TRBJ2-3	TRBV9	NA	CASSVARLAGGTDTQYF
TRBJ2-5	TRBV5-1	NA	CASSLDHGETQYF
TRBJ1-1	TRBV11-2	many	CASSVMGITEAFF
TRBJ2-5	TRBV4-1	many	CASSQAGLQETQYF
TRBJ2-2	TRBV27	many	CASRRSYTGELFF